This is a list of T cell receptor beta chains from one sample in a study of blood T cells in healthy people across ages. One entry per CDR3 protein, called by TCRdb with MiXCR from the 5' RACE reads. This table holds roughly 1 million distinct CDR3 sequences, approximately 25% found once. These data were likewise used in another study, on T cells of mothers and their children.

Specimen: blood. The receptors come from a girl aged 2 to 10 in good health. CDR3s include the opening cysteine and the closing phenylalanine or tryptophan. A D gene is named only where the DNA matches it firmly. Some rows mark clone size as missing; the rest say once, few, many or name a class of expanded clone.

d_call clone_size cdr3_length j_call v_call cdr3_aa cdr3_nt
TRBD1 - 15 TRBJ1-1 TRBV20-1 CSAETRDSWNTEAFF TGCAGTGCCGAGACCCGGGACAGTTGGAACACTGAAGCTTTCTTT
- - 16 TRBJ2-1 TRBV11-2 CASSLVFSPPVNEQFF TGTGCCAGCAGCCTAGTCTTTTCGCCTCCGGTCAATGAGCAGTTCTTC
- - 12 TRBJ2-2 TRBV4-1 CASSQHLGELFF TGCGCCAGCAGCCAACATCTTGGGGAGCTGTTTTTT
- few 14 TRBJ2-5 TRBV11-2 CASSSKDYQETQYF TGTGCCAGCAGCTCGAAGGACTATCAAGAGACCCAGTACTTC
- - 14 TRBJ1-2 TRBV7-9 CASSLALDSRDGDF TGTGCCAGCAGCTTAGCGCTGGACTCTAGGGATGGGGACTTC
- - 13 TRBJ2-7 TRBV6-5 CASSYSQVYEQYF TGTGCCAGCAGTTACTCGCAGGTCTACGAGCAGTACTTC
- few 15 TRBJ1-2 TRBV4-3 CASSQDRSGSYGYTF TGCGCCAGCAGCCAAGATCGAAGCGGCAGCTATGGCTACACCTTC
TRBD2 - 17 TRBJ2-1 TRBV29-1 CSVATATSGRFYNEQFF TGCAGCGTTGCCACGGCGACTAGCGGGAGATTCTACAATGAGCAGTTCTTC
- - 16 TRBJ2-6 TRBV6-5 CASSYILNSGANVLTF TGTGCCAGCAGTTACATCCTTAACTCTGGGGCCAACGTCCTGACTTTC
TRBD2 many 15 TRBJ2-2 TRBV6-5 CASSVAGVNTGELFF TGTGCCAGCAGCGTAGCGGGAGTAAACACCGGGGAGCTGTTTTTT
- - 13 TRBJ1-3 TRBV29-1 CSGKQGSGNTIYF TGCAGCGGAAAACAGGGAAGTGGAAACACCATATATTTT
- - 14 TRBJ2-5 TRBV6-1 CASSLPDLKETQYF TGTGCCAGCAGTCTTCCGGACCTCAAAGAGACCCAGTACTTC
- - 15 TRBJ1-1 TRBV7-8 CASSPLPGLATEAFF TGTGCCAGCAGCCCCTTGCCCGGGTTGGCCACTGAAGCTTTCTTT
- - 15 TRBJ1-1 TRBV7-2 CASSRTGGRYTEAFF TGTGCCAGCAGCCGTACCGGGGGGAGGTACACTGAAGCTTTCTTT
- - 15 TRBJ1-5 TRBV12-3/TRBV12-4 CASSSQTGSNQPQHF TGTGCCAGCAGTTCACAGACAGGCAGCAATCAGCCCCAGCATTTT
- many 11 TRBJ2-3 TRBV28 CASSWGDTQYF TGTGCCAGCAGCTGGGGAGATACGCAGTATTTT
- - 13 TRBJ2-7 TRBV7-9 CASSLPTNYEQYF TGTGCCAGCAGCCTACCGACCAACTACGAGCAGTACTTC
- - 14 TRBJ2-7 TRBV7-2 CASSLRQVAYEQYF TGTGCCAGCAGCTTACGACAGGTTGCCTACGAGCAGTACTTC
- - 13 TRBJ2-7 TRBV6-6 CASIPEVGYEQYF TGTGCCAGCATCCCGGAGGTGGGGTACGAGCAGTACTTC
TRBD2 - 16 TRBJ2-5 TRBV14 CASSQDSGGGDETQYF TGTGCCAGCAGCCAAGATAGCGGGGGCGGCGATGAGACCCAGTACTTC
- - 14 TRBJ2-7 TRBV28 CASSFFGSPSEQYF TGTGCCAGCAGTTTTTTCGGTTCACCTAGTGAGCAGTACTTC
TRBD2 - 13 TRBJ2-1 TRBV5-6 CASSLGTRGGQFF TGTGCCAGCAGCTTGGGGACTAGAGGTGGGCAGTTCTTC
TRBD1 many 16 TRBJ2-1 TRBV4-1 CASSPEDRKPYNEQFF TGCGCCAGCAGCCCAGAGGACAGGAAACCCTACAATGAGCAGTTCTTC
TRBD2 - 13 TRBJ2-1 TRBV20-1 CSALTSGSNEQFF TGCAGTGCTCTGACTAGCGGGAGTAATGAGCAGTTCTTC
- many 13 TRBJ2-1 TRBV29-1 CSGRWSSYNEQFF TGCAGCGGTCGGTGGAGCTCCTACAATGAGCAGTTCTTC
- few 15 TRBJ2-5 TRBV6-2/TRBV6-3 CASSLLRGPPETQCF TGTGCCAGCAGTTTACTGCGGGGGCCACCAGAGACCCAGTGCTTC
- - 16 TRBJ2-6 TRBV10-3 CAIRGDGSSGANVLTF TGTGCCATCAGGGGGGACGGTTCCTCTGGGGCCAACGTCCTGACTTTC
- - 17 TRBJ1-4 TRBV28 CASSSFRAGGTNEKLFF TGTGCCAGCAGTTCTTTCAGAGCGGGGGGGACTAATGAAAAACTGTTTTTT
TRBD2 few 15 TRBJ2-3 TRBV7-2 CASSPSGVGTDTQYF TGTGCCAGCAGCCCGAGCGGGGTTGGCACAGATACGCAGTATTTT
- - 14 TRBJ2-7 TRBV12-3/TRBV12-4 CATRNRGASYEQYF TGTGCCACAAGAAACCGGGGGGCGTCCTACGAGCAGTACTTC
- - 14 TRBJ2-5 TRBV27 CASSRARAGETQYF TGTGCCAGCAGCCGGGCCCGGGCGGGGGAGACCCAGTACTTC
- - 14 TRBJ2-5 TRBV7-9 CASSTWSVQETQYF TGTGCCAGCAGCACCTGGTCCGTACAAGAGACCCAGTACTTC
- - 13 TRBJ2-3 TRBV20-1 CSAGTVGTATQYF TGCAGTGCGGGGACCGTCGGCACAGCTACGCAGTATTTT